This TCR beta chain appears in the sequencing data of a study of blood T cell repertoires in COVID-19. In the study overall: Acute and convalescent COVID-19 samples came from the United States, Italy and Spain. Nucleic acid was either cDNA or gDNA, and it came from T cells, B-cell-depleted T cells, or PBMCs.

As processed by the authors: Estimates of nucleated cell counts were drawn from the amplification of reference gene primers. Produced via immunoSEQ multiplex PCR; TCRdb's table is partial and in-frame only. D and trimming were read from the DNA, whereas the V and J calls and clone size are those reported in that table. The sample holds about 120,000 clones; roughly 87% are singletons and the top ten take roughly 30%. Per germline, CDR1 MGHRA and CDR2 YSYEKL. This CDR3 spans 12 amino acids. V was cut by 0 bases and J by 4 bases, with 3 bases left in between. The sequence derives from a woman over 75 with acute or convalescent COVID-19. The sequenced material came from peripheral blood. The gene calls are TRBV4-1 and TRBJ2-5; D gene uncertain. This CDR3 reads CASSQDRETQYF. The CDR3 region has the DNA TGCGCCAGCAGCCAAGACCGAGAGACCCAGTACTTC.